These T cell receptor beta chains were read from a single sample in a study of cytomegalovirus exposure and HLA in healthy donors. The table came from immunoSEQ multiplex PCR; TCRdb's copy has only in-frame clones and leaves some out. The sample contains around 150,000 clones, roughly 80% of which appear only once. Sequenced material: PBMCs. Receptors originate from a human donor in good health. CDR3s include the opening cysteine and the closing phenylalanine or tryptophan. The D gene is left open where the match is weak. Rows give clone size only sometimes, using once, few, many, or a class for an expanded clone.

j_call	v_call	d_call	clone_size	cdr3_aa	cdr3_nt
TRBJ2-5	TRBV11-3	TRBD1	-	CASSSPYRDRQETQYF	TGTGCCAGCAGCTCCCCTTACCGGGACAGACAAGAGACCCAGTACTTC
TRBJ1-2	TRBV2	-	-	CASSHLSTYRRHGYTF	TGTGCCAGCAGTCACCTATCGACATACCGGAGGCATGGCTACACCTTC
TRBJ1-3	TRBV2	-	-	CASLDIFGNTIYF	TGTGCCAGCTTGGACATCTTCGGAAACACCATATATTTT
TRBJ2-5	TRBV7-8	-	-	CASSLPGETQYF	TGTGCCAGCAGCTTACCCGGAGAGACCCAGTACTTC
TRBJ1-2	TRBV28	-	-	CASSPLTYGYTF	TGTGCCAGCAGTCCCTTGACTTATGGCTACACCTTC
TRBJ1-2	TRBV27	-	-	CASSPQPEFYGYTF	TGTGCCAGCAGTCCCCAACCAGAATTCTATGGCTACACCTTC
TRBJ2-4	TRBV10-2	TRBD1	-	CASSAIQGAQNIQYF	TGCGCCAGCAGTGCTATACAGGGGGCACAAAACATTCAGTACTTC
TRBJ1-2	TRBV6-6	-	-	CASSYSTDGFYGYTF	TGTGCCAGCAGTTACTCGACAGACGGTTTTTATGGCTACACCTTC
TRBJ1-5	TRBV27	-	-	CASRSYNQPQHF	TGTGCCAGCCGGAGCTACAATCAGCCCCAGCATTTT
TRBJ2-7	TRBV10-1	-	-	CASYFPHVQGQKAAREQYF	TGCGCCAGCTATTTCCCTCATGTTCAGGGGCAAAAGGCCGCAAGGGAGCAGTACTTC
TRBJ2-7	TRBV5-6	-	-	CASSFPTGPSSYEQYF	TGTGCCAGCAGCTTCCCGACAGGCCCCAGCTCCTACGAGCAGTACTTC
TRBJ2-3	TRBV12-5	-	-	CASGLITIGVKDTQYF	TGTGCTAGTGGTTTGATAACAATCGGGGTGAAGGATACGCAGTATTTT
TRBJ2-7	TRBV11-3	-	-	CASSLGETRSYEQYF	TGTGCCAGCAGCTTAGGGGAGACACGCTCCTACGAGCAGTACTTC
TRBJ2-7	TRBV4-1	-	-	CASSQDHGSSYEQYF	TGCGCCAGCAGCCAAGATCACGGGAGCTCCTACGAGCAGTACTTC
TRBJ2-1	TRBV6-5	-	-	CASSYRSGSYNEQFF	TGTGCCAGCAGTTACCGGAGCGGATCCTACAATGAGCAGTTCTTC
TRBJ1-1	TRBV9	TRBD1	-	CASRRQGAGEAFF	TGTGCCAGCAGACGTCAGGGGGCCGGTGAAGCTTTCTTT
TRBJ2-5	TRBV7-6	-	-	CASTPQETKETQYF	TGTGCCAGCACACCCCAAGAGACTAAAGAGACCCAGTACTTC
TRBJ2-5	TRBV6-1	-	-	CASQITGRGETQYF	TGTGCCAGCCAAATTACAGGGCGTGGAGAGACCCAGTACTTC
TRBJ1-2	TRBV18	-	-	CASSPGPVLYGYTF	TGTGCCAGCTCACCTGGGCCAGTCCTATATGGCTACACCTTC
TRBJ1-1	TRBV7-8	-	-	CASSFSGNTEAFF	TGTGCCAGCAGCTTCTCCGGGAACACTGAAGCTTTCTTT
TRBJ2-2	TRBV9	-	-	CASSVESGVWGGTGELFF	TGTGCCAGCAGCGTAGAAAGTGGAGTATGGGGCGGCACCGGGGAGCTGTTTTTT
TRBJ2-2	TRBV4-3	TRBD1	-	CASSRGTGVNTGELFF	TGCGCCAGCAGCCGGGGGACAGGGGTAAACACCGGGGAGCTGTTTTTT
TRBJ2-1	TRBV4-3	-	-	CASSQEETRSAEQFF	TGCGCCAGCAGCCAAGAAGAGACTAGGTCGGCTGAGCAGTTCTTC
TRBJ2-3	TRBV5-1	TRBD2	-	CASSSGLAGWLSTDTQYF	TGCGCCAGCAGCTCGGGACTAGCGGGGTGGTTGAGCACAGATACGCAGTATTTT
TRBJ2-7	TRBV10-3	TRBD1	-	CALSSGGLTYEQYF	TGTGCCTTGTCATCAGGGGGCCTCACCTACGAGCAGTACTTC
TRBJ2-5	TRBV5-1	-	few	CASSLPQGGETQYF	TGCGCCAGCAGCCTACCCCAGGGGGGAGAGACCCAGTACTTC
TRBJ2-5	TRBV4-1	-	-	CASSLGGFLETQYF	TGCGCCAGCAGCCTAGGCGGCTTTCTGGAGACCCAGTACTTC
TRBJ2-7	TRBV12-5	-	-	CASGRTGEEVYEQYF	TGTGCTAGTGGCCGCACCGGGGAAGAAGTCTACGAGCAGTACTTC
TRBJ1-2	TRBV28	-	-	CASSENINYGYTF	TGTGCCAGCAGTGAGAATATTAACTATGGCTACACCTTC
TRBJ2-7	TRBV6-4	-	-	CASSGGGDRTVSYEQYF	TGTGCCAGCAGCGGAGGCGGAGATAGAACTGTCTCCTACGAGCAGTACTTC
TRBJ1-4	TRBV14	-	-	CASSQDRRGLGEKLFF	TGTGCCAGCAGCCAAGATCGGAGAGGGCTAGGTGAAAAACTGTTTTTT
TRBJ2-3	TRBV10-1	-	once	CASSESARGTQYF	TGCGCCAGCAGTGAGTCGGCCAGAGGTACGCAGTATTTT
TRBJ1-1	TRBV29-1	TRBD1	once	CSVEGQGNTEAFF	TGCAGCGTTGAAGGACAGGGAAACACTGAAGCTTTCTTT
TRBJ1-6	TRBV2	-	-	CASSEAPAYNSPLHF	TGTGCCAGCAGTGAAGCCCCGGCCTATAATTCACCCCTCCACTTT
TRBJ2-7	TRBV11-2	-	-	CASSLDVAAYYEQYF	TGTGCCAGCAGCTTAGATGTAGCGGCCTACTACGAGCAGTACTTC
TRBJ1-4	TRBV9	TRBD1	-	CASSPRDRPNEKLFF	TGTGCCAGCAGCCCGAGGGACAGACCTAATGAAAAACTGTTTTTT
TRBJ2-1	TRBV5-1	TRBD2	-	CASSLNAGVTLIPEFF	TGCGCCAGCAGCTTGAACGCGGGGGTCACATTAATCCCCGAGTTCTTC
TRBJ2-7	TRBV6-7	-	-	CASSYPRTESHF	TGTGCCAGCAGTTATCCCCGGACAGAGTCGCACTTC
TRBJ2-7	TRBV9	TRBD2	-	CASSPGTSGGYEQYF	TGTGCCAGCAGCCCCGGGACTAGCGGGGGATACGAGCAGTACTTC
TRBJ1-1	TRBV5-1	TRBD1	few	CASSSPGTGRNTEAFF	TGCGCCAGCAGCTCTCCCGGGACAGGACGAAACACTGAAGCTTTCTTT
TRBJ1-3	TRBV7-9	-	-	CASSLVGGRDGNTIYF	TGTGCCAGCAGCTTAGTCGGGGGGCGTGATGGAAACACCATATATTTT
TRBJ2-7	TRBV2	-	-	CASSETTGRHEQYF	TGTGCCAGCAGTGAGACAACAGGGCGGCACGAGCAGTACTTC
TRBJ1-2	TRBV6-1	TRBD1	-	CATAGLDRVYGYTF	TGTGCCACAGCAGGGTTAGACAGGGTCTATGGCTACACCTTC
TRBJ1-5	TRBV27	-	-	CASSAGPIGQPQHF	TGTGCCAGCTCCGCGGGTCCTATCGGGCAGCCCCAGCATTTT
TRBJ2-7	TRBV10-2	-	-	CASGDTSYEQYF	TGCGCCAGCGGGGACACCTCCTACGAGCAGTACTTC
TRBJ2-5	TRBV15	-	-	CATSREMRVRETQYF	TGTGCCACCAGCAGAGAGATGAGGGTTCGGGAGACCCAGTACTTC
TRBJ2-7	TRBV28	-	once	CASGGQGGIYF	TGTGCCAGCGGGGGGCAGGGAGGGATATACTTC
TRBJ1-2	TRBV7-2	-	-	CASSLERMYGYTF	TGTGCCAGCAGCCTGGAGAGGATGTATGGCTACACCTTC
TRBJ2-3	TRBV9	TRBD2	-	CASSVVGGGTDTQYF	TGTGCCAGCAGCGTAGTCGGGGGGGGGACAGATACGCAGTATTTT